Presented here are 32 T cell receptor beta chains from one specimen sequenced in a study of blood T cell repertoires in COVID-19. Assay: immunoSEQ multiplex PCR; the TCRdb copy retains only in-frame clones and omits some. Of about 160,000 clones in the sample, roughly 80% were seen once. The specimen was peripheral blood. These receptors came from a man aged 70 or older with acute or convalescent COVID-19.

J is TRBJ1-2 and V is TRBV27, with 7 bases aligning to TRBD1. Germline V gene data show CDR1 as MNHEY and CDR2 as SMNVEV (reference sequence). The J segment lost 10 bases and the V segment lost 3 bases, leaving 8 bases of the junction unmatched. This CDR3 is built from 13 residues. The CDR3 nucleotides are TGTGCCAGCAGTTTGTCGACAGGGTGGGACTACACCTTC. Translating gives CASSLSTGWDYTF.

The chain couples TRBV6-5 to TRBJ1-4; the D gene is possibly TRBD1 (5 bases). The V and J ends lost 8 bases and 4 bases respectively, with 11 bases between them. CDR1 and CDR2 from the germline V gene are MNHEY and SVGAGI. CDR3 length: 13 residues. The CDR3 coding sequence is TGTGCCAGCGGGAAGGGGTTTAATGAAAAACTGTTTTTT. Translation: CASGKGFNEKLFF.

The chain combines TRBV28 with TRBJ2-2, with TRBD1 matching 8 bases. The junction had 9 bases not matched to a gene; V was cut back by 9 bases and J by 6 bases. The CDR3 covers 14 residues. In germline, CDR1 is MDHEN, CDR2 SYDVKM. The CDR3, as DNA: TGTGCCAGTTCTGGGACAGGAGGAGCCGGGGAGCTGTTTTTT. It yields the protein CASSGTGGAGELFF.

The rearrangement uses TRBV3-1 (or the pseudogene TRBV3-2) and TRBJ1-2; 8 nucleotides agree with TRBD1. CDR1 LGHDT and CDR2 YNNKEL come from the germline V gene (reference sequence). V lost 2 bases and J lost 6; bases outside the gene matches: 2. This CDR3 is 13 amino acids long. The CDR3 region has the DNA TGTGCCAGCAGCCAAAGACAGGGGAATGGCTACACCTTC. This codes for CASSQRQGNGYTF.

This clone showed up many times. The chain uses TRBV9 and TRBJ2-3; D gene unclear. This CDR3 is 15 amino acids long. V lost 0 bases to trimming and J lost 2 bases, with 10 bases between them. CDR1 SGDLS and CDR2 YYNGEE come from the germline V gene. The CDR3 DNA sequence: TGTGCCAGCAGCGTAGTTGGCGCGGTCACAGATACGCAGTATTTT. Translating gives CASSVVGAVTDTQYF.

This sequence joins TRBV12-5 and TRBJ1-2; 7 nucleotides match TRBD1. Germline V lookup: CDR1 LGHNT, CDR2 FRNRAP. J was trimmed by 5 bases and V by 1 base; bases with no gene match: 4. This CDR3 region has 14 residues. CDR3 protein: CASGLEAGGYGYTF. The DNA of the CDR3 is TGTGCTAGTGGTTTGGAGGCAGGGGGATATGGCTACACCTTC. The whole variable domain, remainder taken from reference TRBV12-5 and TRBJ1-2, is DARVTQTPRHKVTEMGQEVTMRCQPILGHNTVFWYRQTMMQGLELLAYFRNRAPLDDSGMPKDRFSAEMPDATLATLKIQPSEPRDSAVYFCASGLEAGGYGYTFGSGTRLTVV.

V is TRBV19 and J is TRBJ2-6; TRBD2 might be the D (6 bases). The germline V gene has CDR1 LNHDA and CDR2 SQIVND (reference sequence). The CDR3 sequence is 16 residues long. V was trimmed by 3 bases and J by 2 bases, leaving 11 bases between them. CDR3 amino acids: CASSMKGGAGANVLTF. The CDR3 DNA reads TGTGCCAGTAGTATGAAAGGAGGGGCTGGGGCCAACGTCCTGACTTTC.

V gene TRBV14 combines with J gene TRBJ2-3; D is unresolved. The CDR3 runs to 11 residues. Germline V gives CDR1 SGHDN, CDR2 FVKESK. V was shortened by 3 bases and J by 7 bases, with 5 bases between the two germline ends. The CDR3 sequence: CASSQGYTQYF. DNA for the CDR3: TGTGCCAGCAGCCAGGGCTATACGCAGTATTTT.

The rearrangement links TRBV28 to TRBJ1-5, with D maybe TRBD1 (6 bases). CDR1 and CDR2 (germline): MDHEN, SYDVKM. The CDR3 is 17 amino acids. The germline V and J ends were trimmed by 5 bases and 5 bases, with 22 bases remaining between them. The CDR3 nucleotides are TGTGCCAGCAGTCAATATACCGGAGGACAGCCTCATCAGCCCCAGCATTTT. Protein product: CASSQYTGGQPHQPQHF. The full variable domain, rest sourced from reference TRBV28 and TRBJ1-5, is DVKVTQSSRYLVKRTGEKVFLECVQDMDHENMFWYRQDPGLGLRLIYFSYDVKMKEKGDIPEGYSVSREKKERFSLILESASTNQTSMYLCASSQYTGGQPHQPQHFGDGTRLSIL.

The V call is TRBV4-3, the J call TRBJ1-3, with D uncertain. The germline gives CDR1 LGHNA, CDR2 YSLEER. This CDR3 region has 16 residues. Between the trimmed V and J ends, which lost 0 bases and 1 base, there was a span of 10 bases. CDR3 sequence: CASSQDAGRSGNTIYF. The CDR3 coding sequence is TGCGCCAGCAGCCAAGACGCGGGGAGATCTGGAAACACCATATATTTT.

The chain recombines TRBV6-5 with TRBJ2-7, with D uncertain. The germline gives CDR1 MNHEY, CDR2 SVGAGI. CDR3 length: 13 residues. V shed 5 bases and J shed 2 bases, with 10 bases lying between them. The CDR3: CASSLTNPYEQYF. CDR3 DNA sequence: TGTGCCAGCAGTCTTACTAACCCCTACGAGCAGTACTTC.

This chain connects TRBV10-3 to TRBJ1-2; 7 bases agree with TRBD1. The V gene end was trimmed by 2 bases and the J gene end by 2 bases; junction bases not matched to a gene: 5. Germline values: CDR1 ENHRY, CDR2 SYGVKD. The CDR3 length is 15 residues. This chain's CDR3 is CAISEPGQQNYGYTF. For the CDR3, the DNA is TGTGCCATCAGTGAGCCGGGACAGCAAAACTATGGCTACACCTTC.

CDR3 sequence (DNA): TGTGCCAGCAGGGCCCGGACTAGCACCCTCGAGCAGTACTTC. Translating gives CASRARTSTLEQYF. The chain combines TRBV5-4 with TRBJ2-7; TRBD2 agrees at 8 bases. This CDR3 spans 14 amino acids. Trimming cost V 5 bases and J 6 bases; bases outside gene matches: 10. Per the germline V gene, CDR1 is SGHNT and CDR2 is YYREEE (reference sequence).

CDR3 coding DNA: TGTGCCAGCGCCTCAACGGGGGTCGTGGAGGGGACCCAGTACTTC. Translated: CASASTGVVEGTQYF. The chain joins TRBV6-5 to TRBJ2-5, with D perhaps TRBD2 (6 bases). The germline V and J ends were trimmed by 8 bases and 7 bases, with 23 bases remaining between them. The germline V gene encodes CDR1 MNHEY and CDR2 SVGAGI. CDR3 size: 15 residues.

The rearrangement links TRBV28 to TRBJ2-7; 8 nucleotides line up with TRBD2. V gave up 2 bases and J gave up 2 bases; unmatched junction bases: 8. Germline CDR1 MDHEN, CDR2 SYDVKM. There are 16 residues in the CDR3. For the CDR3, the DNA is TGTGCCAGCAGTTTAGTGGGAGCGGGAGTCCCCTACGAGCAGTACTTC. The encoded protein is CASSLVGAGVPYEQYF. Complete variable domain (other parts from reference TRBV28 and TRBJ2-7): DVKVTQSSRYLVKRTGEKVFLECVQDMDHENMFWYRQDPGLGLRLIYFSYDVKMKEKGDIPEGYSVSREKKERFSLILESASTNQTSMYLCASSLVGAGVPYEQYFGPGTRLTVT.

Remarks on this clone: The identical CDR3 is also encoded by other nucleotide sequences in the sample. The chain has TRBV6-5 and TRBJ1-6; 9 nucleotides align to TRBD1. Per germline, CDR1 MNHEY and CDR2 SVGAGI. The CDR3 consists of 15 residues. V shed 0 bases, J shed 8 bases, and the junction held 2 bases outside the gene matches. The CDR3 bases are TGTGCCAGCAGTTACTCTCGGACAGGGGATTCACCCCTCCACTTT. Protein sequence: CASSYSRTGDSPLHF.

This clone came up once. The sample carries other DNA sequences with the same CDR3. The V gene is TRBV18, the J gene TRBJ1-3, with TRBD1 as a possible D gene (6 bases). Germline-derived CDR1 and CDR2 are KGHSH and LQKENI. With 3 bases removed from V and 1 base from J, the gap between germline ends came to 10 bases. The CDR3 spans 15 residues. CDR3: CASSPRQGSGNTIYF. CDR3 nucleotides: TGTGCCAGCTCACCGCGCCAGGGGTCTGGAAACACCATATATTTT.

The chain couples TRBV28 to TRBJ1-3; TRBD1 matches 7 bases. The germline gives CDR1 MDHEN, CDR2 SYDVKM. With 6 bases clipped from V and 6 bases from J, the junction kept 11 bases outside the gene matches. The CDR3 spans 15 residues. CDR3: CASSQGQVNQNTIYF. Here the CDR3 DNA reads TGTGCCAGCAGCCAAGGACAGGTCAACCAAAACACCATATATTTT.

The V call is TRBV5-1, the J call TRBJ1-6; D may be TRBD1 (6 bases). Deletions cut 2 bases from V and 6 bases from J, with 9 bases between. Germline V lookup: CDR1 SGHRS, CDR2 YFSETQ. The CDR3 has 14 residues. Here the CDR3 DNA reads TGCGCCAGCAGCTTTGTAGGGGGTAATTCACCCCTCCACTTT. It translates to CASSFVGGNSPLHF.

J is TRBJ1-1 and V is TRBV7-2; D is undetermined. Deletions cut 3 bases from V and 5 bases from J, with 7 bases between. The CDR3 is 12 amino acids. Germline lookup yields CDR1 SGHTA and CDR2 FQGNSA. The CDR3 protein is CASSFSVTEAFF. The CDR3 region has the DNA TGTGCCAGCAGCTTTAGTGTGACTGAAGCTTTCTTT.

The V gene is TRBV4-1, the J gene TRBJ2-3; 9 nucleotides align to TRBD1. V trimming: 4 bases; J trimming: 2 bases; junction bases outside the gene matches: 4. CDR1 MGHRA and CDR2 YSYEKL come from the germline V gene. The CDR3 totals 15 residues. CDR3 sequence (DNA): TGCGCCAGCAGCCCAAGACAGGGGGACACAGATACGCAGTATTTT. Its translation is CASSPRQGDTDTQYF.

The chain couples TRBV19 to TRBJ2-7; 14 nucleotides align to TRBD2. Per the germline V gene, CDR1 is LNHDA and CDR2 is SQIVND (reference sequence). CDR3 length equals 15 residues. V lost 3 bases, J lost 4 bases, and 2 bases stayed unmatched. CDR3 sequence: CASSIGTSGSYEQYF. Here the CDR3 DNA reads TGTGCCAGTAGTATCGGGACTAGCGGGAGTTACGAGCAGTACTTC.

The chain couples TRBV28 to TRBJ1-5; 12 positions match TRBD1. The germline gives CDR1 MDHEN, CDR2 SYDVKM. The V segment lost 6 bases and the J segment 3 bases; nucleotides outside the gene matches: 9. The CDR3 sequence is 17 residues long. CDR3 loop: CASSGTGGFVDNQPQHF. The CDR3 DNA follows: TGTGCCAGCAGCGGGACAGGGGGCTTCGTGGACAATCAGCCCCAGCATTTT.

The chain employs TRBV6-1 and TRBJ1-2; 7 bases agree with TRBD1. Germline V CDR1 and CDR2: MNHNS, SASEGT. The CDR3 totals 15 residues. J was trimmed by 4 bases and V by 2 bases; bases with no gene match: 7. As DNA, the CDR3 is TGTGCCAGCAGTGAAACAGGGGAAGGGTTCTATGGCTACACCTTC. Residues: CASSETGEGFYGYTF.

V usage is TRBV11-2 and J usage is TRBJ2-2; D is unclear. Trimming removed 3 bases from V and 6 bases from J, with 14 bases in between. This CDR3 has 15 residues. Per germline, CDR1 SGHAT and CDR2 FQNNGV. CDR3 in DNA: TGTGCCAGCAGCTTCCGCACGGTGCGTCCCGGGGAGCTGTTTTTT. Residues: CASSFRTVRPGELFF.

V gene TRBV15 combines with J gene TRBJ2-7; 7 bases align to TRBD1. The CDR3 contains 16 residues. CDR1 LNHNV and CDR2 YYDKDF come from the germline V gene (reference sequence). Trimming removed 5 bases from V and 0 bases from J; junction bases left unmatched: 10. CDR3 sequence: CATSATGDSPSYEQYF. CDR3 bases: TGTGCCACCAGCGCCACCGGGGACAGCCCCTCCTACGAGCAGTACTTC. Full variable domain (remainder filled in from reference TRBV15 and TRBJ2-7): DAMVIQNPRYQVTQFGKPVTLSCSQTLNHNVMYWYQQKSSQAPKLLFHYYDKDFNNEADTPDNFQSRRPNTSFCFLDIRSPGLGDTAMYLCATSATGDSPSYEQYFGPGTRLTVT.

CDR3 in DNA: TGTGCCAGCAGTGAATACCGAGGACAGCCCCAGCATTTT. This codes for CASSEYRGQPQHF. This chain uses TRBV6-1 with TRBJ1-5; D is ambiguous. Germline lookup yields CDR1 MNHNS and CDR2 SASEGT. The CDR3 runs to 13 residues. Trimming took off 2 bases at V and 7 bases at J, with 9 bases between the two ends.

The chain recombines TRBV6-5 with TRBJ2-2; D is perhaps TRBD1 (5 bases). V was cut by 1 base and J by 1 base, with 10 bases left in between. CDR1 and CDR2 from the germline V gene are MNHEY and SVGAGI. The CDR3 has 16 amino acids. DNA for the CDR3: TGTGCCAGCAGTTACTTTGACAGCAGGAACACCGGGGAGCTGTTTTTT. This encodes CASSYFDSRNTGELFF.

This chain uses TRBV7-8 with TRBJ2-7; the match to TRBD2 covers 11 bases. Germline V CDR1 and CDR2: SGHVS, FQNEAQ. J lost 6 bases, V lost 2 bases, and 12 bases had no gene match. The CDR3 covers 17 residues. CDR3 sequence: CASSLFLAGGRALEQYF. CDR3 DNA sequence: TGTGCCAGCAGCTTATTCCTAGCGGGAGGAAGAGCGCTCGAGCAGTACTTC.

The chain has TRBV3-1 (or the pseudogene TRBV3-2) and TRBJ2-7, with a possible D match to TRBD2 (6 bases). V was shortened by 4 bases and J by 9 bases, with 13 bases between the two germline ends. This CDR3 has 12 residues. Germline V gene data show CDR1 as LGHDT and CDR2 as YNNKEL (reference sequence). CDR3 protein: CASSRGGWAQYF. The CDR3, as DNA: TGTGCCAGCAGCCGTGGGGGGTGGGCGCAGTACTTC.

The V call is TRBV6-5, the J call TRBJ1-2; 7 nucleotides align to TRBD1. CDR3 length equals 14 residues. V gave up 7 bases and J gave up 7 bases; unmatched junction bases: 12. Looked up from germline, CDR1 is MNHEY and CDR2 is SVGAGI. CDR3: CASTQLGGGSGYTF. The CDR3, as DNA: TGTGCCAGCACCCAACTTGGAGGGGGCAGTGGCTACACCTTC.

The chain employs TRBV19 and TRBJ2-7; TRBD2 is a possible D gene (7 bases). Per the germline V gene, CDR1 is LNHDA and CDR2 is SQIVND (reference sequence). The CDR3 totals 15 residues. Trimming shortened V by 7 bases and J by 3 bases, and 19 bases separated the two germline ends. CDR3 nucleotide sequence: TGTGCCAGTACCGCAGGAGGGGGGGGCTACTACGAGCAGTACTTC. Protein sequence: CASTAGGGGYYEQYF.